This TCR beta chain was sequenced in a study of T cells in localized non-small cell lung cancer (dated by TCRdb to about 2020). Regarding the study in general: The study examined T cell repertoires in a few hundred patients with early-stage NSCLC and compared tumors with uninvolved tumor-adjacent lungs. NSCLC patients had a mean age of roughly 66 years, and around 130 were male and 85 to 110 female. The cohort comprised approximately 240 treatment-naïve NSCLC patients with resected, localized lung tumors.

TCR beta CDR3 regions were sequenced from DNA using the immunoSEQ Assay. Turning to the authors' computational methods: T cell density was computed as TCR beta template counts normalized to usable DNA estimated by amplifying housekeeping genes. Richness was estimated with the preseqR package, extrapolating to 400,000 templates for PBMC samples and 120,000 templates for tissue samples. Clonality was defined by subtracting Pielou's evenness from one. Tissue-enriched TCRs were identified through differential abundance testing performed on productive amino-acid clonotypes, with a minimum total count of 5 and an alpha of 0.1. The Jaccard Index and the Morisita Overlap Index were used to measure repertoire overlap between compartments. GLIPH clustered TCR beta CDR3s with public tetramer-defined viral CDR3s; viral motifs required at least three viral sequences plus V-gene enrichment. Not all clones reach the TCRdb copy of this immuneACCESS table, which keeps in-frame sequences only. Checked studies attribute under half of the gap to unresolved V genes and leave the rest unexplained. The DNA gave D and trimming, while V, J and clone size come from that table. The sample table holds around 69,000 clones, of which 90% were seen once. Roughly 1.8% of the sample goes to the ten largest clones.

What the study reported, not specific to this receptor: The highest T cell clonality was observed in uninvolved tumor-adjacent lung, where clonality exceeded that of tumor, suggesting that antigenic responses were more focused in uninvolved tumor-adjacent lung. Because of the exploratory design, TCR variables were selected using unadjusted p-values without false-discovery rate correction. Because multi-region tumor sequencing was not done, intratumor heterogeneity could not be ruled out. Higher blood T cell density associated with longer overall survival, while higher adjacent-lung clonality associated with shorter survival. A median of 57 of the top 100 tumor clones turned up in the paired uninvolved adjacent lung, and approximately 30 of those clones also ranked among the top 100 of that same adjacent lung.

At diagnosis, tumor, uninvolved tumor-adjacent lung and peripheral blood were collected and then preserved as a mix of FFPE and fresh-frozen material. For TCR repertoire profiling, blood samples were analyzed as peripheral blood mononuclear cells. Regarding this clone: It lacks a known antigen. No per-base quality is available; no much larger clone lies one base away.

The sample in question was peripheral blood, obtained before any cancer treatment. The origin of this receptor is a woman aged 35 to 75 with stage I lung adenocarcinoma.

The CDR3 region reads CASSLVVGELFF. Read as DNA, the sequence is TGTGCCAGCAGCTTAGTTGTGGGGGAGCTGTTTTTT. The V and J segments used are TRBV7-9 and TRBJ2-2, with an unclear D gene assignment. The CDR3 numbers 12 residues from cysteine through phenylalanine. The DNA shown is the 36-base CDR3, in frame from base 1. The junction shows trimming of 1 base on V and 8 bases on J, plus 5 bases between the germline ends. For CDR1 and CDR2, the germline V gene (reference sequence) lists SEHNR and FQNEAQ.